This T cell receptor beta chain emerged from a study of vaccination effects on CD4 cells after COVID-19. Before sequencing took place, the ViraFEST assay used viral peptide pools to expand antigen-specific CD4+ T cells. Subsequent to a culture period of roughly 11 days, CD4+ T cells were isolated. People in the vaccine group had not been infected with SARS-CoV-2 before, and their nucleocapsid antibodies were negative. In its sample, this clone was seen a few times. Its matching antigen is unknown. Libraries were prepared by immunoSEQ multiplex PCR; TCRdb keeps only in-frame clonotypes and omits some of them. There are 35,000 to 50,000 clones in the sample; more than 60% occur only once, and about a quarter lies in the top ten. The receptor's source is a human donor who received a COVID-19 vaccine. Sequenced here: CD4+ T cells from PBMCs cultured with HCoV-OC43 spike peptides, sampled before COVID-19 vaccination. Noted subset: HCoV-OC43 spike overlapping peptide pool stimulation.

For the CDR3, the DNA is TGTGCCAGCTCACCGCTCGGGACAGGGGGCGCGGGAAACTATGGCTACACCTTC. Translating gives CASSPLGTGGAGNYGYTF. The chain couples TRBV18 to TRBJ1-2, with TRBD1 matching 12 bases. The germline V gene has CDR1 KGHSH and CDR2 LQKENI. Trimming cost V 3 bases and J 2 bases; bases outside gene matches: 10. The CDR3 has 18 residues.